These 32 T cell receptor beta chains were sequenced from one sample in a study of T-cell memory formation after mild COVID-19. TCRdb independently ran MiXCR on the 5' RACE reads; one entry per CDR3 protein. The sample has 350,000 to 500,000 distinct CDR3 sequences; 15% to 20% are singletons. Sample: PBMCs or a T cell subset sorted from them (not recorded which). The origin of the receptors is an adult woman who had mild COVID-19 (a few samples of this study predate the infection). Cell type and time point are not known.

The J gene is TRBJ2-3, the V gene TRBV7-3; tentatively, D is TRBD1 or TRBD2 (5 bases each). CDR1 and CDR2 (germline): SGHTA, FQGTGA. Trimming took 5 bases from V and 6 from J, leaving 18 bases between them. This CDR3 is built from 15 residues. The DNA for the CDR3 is TGTGCCAGCAGCCCGATCGAGGGGCACATTGATACGCAGTATTTT. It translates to CASSPIEGHIDTQYF. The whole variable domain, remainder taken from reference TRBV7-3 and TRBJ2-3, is GAGVSQTPSNKVTEKGKYVELRCDPISGHTALYWYRQSLGQGPEFLIYFQGTGAADDSGLPNDRFFAVRPEGSVSTLKIQRTERGDSAVYLCASSPIEGHIDTQYFGPGTRLTVL.

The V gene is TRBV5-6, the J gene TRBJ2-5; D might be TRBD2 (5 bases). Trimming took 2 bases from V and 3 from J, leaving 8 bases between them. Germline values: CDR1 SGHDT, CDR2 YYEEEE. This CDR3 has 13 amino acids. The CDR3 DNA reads TGTGCCAGCAGCTTCTTCGGGAAAGAGACCCAGTACTTC. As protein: CASSFFGKETQYF.

The CDR3 here is CASSLAAAGDTQYF. The DNA of the CDR3 is TGCGCCAGCAGCTTGGCGGCGGCGGGAGATACGCAGTATTTT. The V gene is TRBV5-1, the J gene TRBJ2-3, with a possible D match to TRBD2 (5 bases). The CDR3 sequence is 14 residues long. CDR1 and CDR2 from the germline V gene are SGHRS and YFSETQ. The germline V and J ends were trimmed by 0 bases and 5 bases, with 10 bases remaining between them.

CDR3 sequence reads: CASGTGATVDGYTF. As DNA, the CDR3 is TGTGCCAGCGGGACAGGTGCAACTGTGGATGGCTACACCTTC. The chain is built from TRBV6-6 and TRBJ1-2; 8 bases fit TRBD1. The germline V gene has CDR1 MNHNY and CDR2 SVGAGI (reference sequence). V lost 8 bases, J lost 6 bases, and 11 bases stayed unmatched. The CDR3 spans 14 residues.

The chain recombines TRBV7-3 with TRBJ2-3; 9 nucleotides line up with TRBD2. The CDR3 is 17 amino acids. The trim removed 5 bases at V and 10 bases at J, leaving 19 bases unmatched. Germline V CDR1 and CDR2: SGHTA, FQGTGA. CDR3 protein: CASSLGSLAGHREPQYF. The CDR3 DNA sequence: TGTGCCAGCAGCCTCGGTTCCCTAGCGGGACACCGGGAGCCGCAGTATTTT.

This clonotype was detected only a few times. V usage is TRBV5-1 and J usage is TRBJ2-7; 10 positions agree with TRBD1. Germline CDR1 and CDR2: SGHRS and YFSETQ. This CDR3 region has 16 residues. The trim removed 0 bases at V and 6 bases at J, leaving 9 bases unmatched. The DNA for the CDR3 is TGCGCCAGCAGCTTGGCCCCTGGGACAGGGGTTACCGAGCAGTACTTC. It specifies CASSLAPGTGVTEQYF.

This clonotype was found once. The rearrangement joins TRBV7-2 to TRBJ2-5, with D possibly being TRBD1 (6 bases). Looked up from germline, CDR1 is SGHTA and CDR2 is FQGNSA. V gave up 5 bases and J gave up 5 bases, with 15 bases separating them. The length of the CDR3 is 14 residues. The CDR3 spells CASSLQGAAETQYF. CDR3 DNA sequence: TGTGCCAGCAGCCTACAGGGTGCGGCGGAGACCCAGTACTTC.

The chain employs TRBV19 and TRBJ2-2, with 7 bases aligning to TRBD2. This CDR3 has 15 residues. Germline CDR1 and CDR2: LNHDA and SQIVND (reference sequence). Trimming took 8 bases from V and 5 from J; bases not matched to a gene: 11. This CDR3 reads CASLRPGLKTGELFF. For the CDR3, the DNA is TGTGCCAGTCTTCGGCCGGGACTAAAGACCGGGGAGCTGTTTTTT.

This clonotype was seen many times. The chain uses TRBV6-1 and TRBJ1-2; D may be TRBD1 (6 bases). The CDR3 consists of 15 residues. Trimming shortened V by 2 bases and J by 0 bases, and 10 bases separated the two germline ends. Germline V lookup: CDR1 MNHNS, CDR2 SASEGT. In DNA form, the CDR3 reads TGTGCCAGCAGTGAAAGGGGGGGAGCTAACTATGGCTACACCTTC. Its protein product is CASSERGGANYGYTF.

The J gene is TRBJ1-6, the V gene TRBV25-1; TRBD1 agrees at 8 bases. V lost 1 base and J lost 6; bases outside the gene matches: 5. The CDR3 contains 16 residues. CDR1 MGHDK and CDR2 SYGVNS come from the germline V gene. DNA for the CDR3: TGTGCCAGCAGTGAATCAGGCAGGGGGCGTAATTCACCCCTCCACTTT. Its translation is CASSESGRGRNSPLHF.

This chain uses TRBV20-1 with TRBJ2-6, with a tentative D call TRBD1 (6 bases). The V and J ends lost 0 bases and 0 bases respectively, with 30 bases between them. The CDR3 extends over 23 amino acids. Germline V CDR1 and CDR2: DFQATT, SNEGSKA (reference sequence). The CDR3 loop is CSARDYPPTAGAFRSSGANVLTF. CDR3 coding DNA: TGCAGTGCTAGAGATTACCCCCCGACAGCAGGGGCTTTCCGTAGCTCTGGGGCCAACGTCCTGACTTTC.

The CDR3 region has the DNA TGCAGTGCTAGAGCTAGGGGACTAGCGGGAGGCAATGAGCAGTTCTTC. This sequence encodes CSARARGLAGGNEQFF. This chain uses TRBV20-1 with TRBJ2-1; 15 bases are a match to TRBD2. CDR1 and CDR2 (germline): DFQATT, SNEGSKA (reference sequence). The CDR3 has 16 amino acids. V gave up 1 base and J gave up 6 bases; unmatched junction bases: 4.

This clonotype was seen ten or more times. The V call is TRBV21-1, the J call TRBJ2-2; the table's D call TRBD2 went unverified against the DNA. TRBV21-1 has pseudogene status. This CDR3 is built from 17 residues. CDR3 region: CASSKVAGTSETGELFF. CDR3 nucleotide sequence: TGTGCCAGCAGCAAAGTAGCGGGGACTAGCGAAACCGGGGAGCTGTTTTTT.

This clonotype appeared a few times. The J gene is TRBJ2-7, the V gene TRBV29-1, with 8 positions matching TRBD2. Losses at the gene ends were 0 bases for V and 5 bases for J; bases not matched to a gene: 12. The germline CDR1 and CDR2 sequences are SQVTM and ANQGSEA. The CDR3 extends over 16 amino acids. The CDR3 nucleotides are TGCAGCGTTGAAGATAACGCGGGAGGAACCTACGACGAGCAGTACTTC. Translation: CSVEDNAGGTYDEQYF.

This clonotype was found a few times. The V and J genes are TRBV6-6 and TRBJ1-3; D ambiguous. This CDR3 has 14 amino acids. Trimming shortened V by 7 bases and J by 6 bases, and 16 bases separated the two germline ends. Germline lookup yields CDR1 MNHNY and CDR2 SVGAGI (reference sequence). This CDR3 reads CASTRSRSENTIYF. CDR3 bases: TGTGCCAGCACCCGAAGCAGGTCAGAAAACACCATATATTTT.

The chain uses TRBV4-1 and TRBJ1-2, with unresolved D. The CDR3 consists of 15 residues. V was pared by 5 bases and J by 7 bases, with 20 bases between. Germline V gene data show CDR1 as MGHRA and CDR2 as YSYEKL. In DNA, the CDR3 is TGCGCCAGCAGCGTAGGACTGAAGGACTATGGTGGCTACACCTTC. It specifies CASSVGLKDYGGYTF.

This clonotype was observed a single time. This CDR3 is CASSFAGGLETQYF. The CDR3 DNA is TGTGCCAGCAGTTTCGCAGGGGGTTTGGAGACCCAGTACTTC. J is TRBJ2-5 and V is TRBV28, with TRBD1 identical over 7 bases. Germline values: CDR1 MDHEN, CDR2 SYDVKM. The trim removed 3 bases at V and 5 bases at J, leaving 6 bases unmatched. The length of the CDR3 is 14 residues.

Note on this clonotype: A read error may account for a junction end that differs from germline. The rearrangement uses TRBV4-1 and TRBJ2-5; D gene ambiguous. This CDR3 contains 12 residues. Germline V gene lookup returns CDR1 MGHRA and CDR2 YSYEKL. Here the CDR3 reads CASSQERETQYF. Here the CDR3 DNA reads TGTGCCAGCAGCCAAGAAAGAGAGACCCAGTACTTC.

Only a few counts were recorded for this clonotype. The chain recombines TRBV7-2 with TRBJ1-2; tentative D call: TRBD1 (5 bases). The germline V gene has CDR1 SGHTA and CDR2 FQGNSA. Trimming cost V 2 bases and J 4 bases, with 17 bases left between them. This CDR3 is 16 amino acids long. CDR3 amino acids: CASSLSGTAVVYGYTF. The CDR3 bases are TGTGCCAGCAGCTTAAGCGGGACTGCGGTTGTCTATGGCTACACCTTC. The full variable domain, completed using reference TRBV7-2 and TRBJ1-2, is GAGVSQSPSNKVTEKGKDVELRCDPISGHTALYWYRQSLGQGLEFLIYFQGNSAPDKSGLPSDRFSAERTGGSVSTLTIQRTQQEDSAVYLCASSLSGTAVVYGYTFGSGTRLTVV.

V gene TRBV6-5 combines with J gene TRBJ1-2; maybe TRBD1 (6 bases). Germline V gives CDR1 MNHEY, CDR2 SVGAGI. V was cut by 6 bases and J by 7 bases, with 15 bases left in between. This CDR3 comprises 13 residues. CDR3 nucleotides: TGTGCCAGCAGGCCATATAACAGGGTTGGCTACACCTTC. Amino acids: CASRPYNRVGYTF.

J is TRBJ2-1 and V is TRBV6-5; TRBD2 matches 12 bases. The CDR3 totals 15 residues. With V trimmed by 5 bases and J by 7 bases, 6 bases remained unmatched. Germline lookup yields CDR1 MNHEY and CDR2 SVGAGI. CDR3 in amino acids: CASSPRTSGINEQFF. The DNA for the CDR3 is TGTGCCAGCAGTCCTCGGACTAGCGGGATAAATGAGCAGTTCTTC.

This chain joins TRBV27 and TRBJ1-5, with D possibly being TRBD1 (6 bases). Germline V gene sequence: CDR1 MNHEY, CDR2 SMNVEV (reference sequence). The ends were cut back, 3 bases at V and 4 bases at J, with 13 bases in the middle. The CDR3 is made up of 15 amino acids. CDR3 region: CASSFSGARNQPQHF. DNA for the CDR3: TGTGCCAGCAGTTTTTCGGGGGCGCGGAATCAGCCCCAGCATTTT.

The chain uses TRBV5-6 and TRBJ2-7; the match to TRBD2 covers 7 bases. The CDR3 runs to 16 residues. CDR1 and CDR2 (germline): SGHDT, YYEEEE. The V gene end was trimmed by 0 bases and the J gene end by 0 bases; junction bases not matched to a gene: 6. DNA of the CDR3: TGTGCCAGCAGCTTGGTGCCTAGCGGCGGCTCCTACGAGCAGTACTTC. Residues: CASSLVPSGGSYEQYF.

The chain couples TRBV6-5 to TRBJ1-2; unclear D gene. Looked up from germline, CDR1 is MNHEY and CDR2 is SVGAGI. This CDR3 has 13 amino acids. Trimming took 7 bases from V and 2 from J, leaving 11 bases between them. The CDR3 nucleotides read TGTGCCAGCAAGTCGGCCAGCAACTATGGCTACACCTTC. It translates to CASKSASNYGYTF.

The CDR3 is CATSRLNTGELFF. The CDR3 DNA reads as TGTGCCACCAGTCGATTAAACACCGGGGAGCTGTTTTTT. The V call is TRBV24-1, the J call TRBJ2-2; D is uncertain. The V and J ends lost 6 bases and 2 bases respectively, with 6 bases between them. The CDR3 has 13 amino acids. Looked up from germline, CDR1 is KGHDR and CDR2 is SFDVKD.

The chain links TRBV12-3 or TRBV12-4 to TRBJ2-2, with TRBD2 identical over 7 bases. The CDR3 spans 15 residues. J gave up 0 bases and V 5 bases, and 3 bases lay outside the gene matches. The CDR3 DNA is TGTGCCAGCAGTCGTAGCGGGCCGAACACCGGGGAGCTGTTTTTT. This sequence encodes CASSRSGPNTGELFF.

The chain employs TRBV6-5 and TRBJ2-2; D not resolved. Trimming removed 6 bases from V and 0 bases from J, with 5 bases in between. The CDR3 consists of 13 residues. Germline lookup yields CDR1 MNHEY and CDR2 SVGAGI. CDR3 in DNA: TGTGCCAGCAGACAGCCGAACACCGGGGAGCTGTTTTTT. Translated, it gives CASRQPNTGELFF.

This chain's CDR3 is CASSTVGEQYF. CDR3 bases: TGTGCCAGTAGTACAGTCGGCGAGCAGTACTTC. The chain combines TRBV19 with TRBJ2-7; no definite D call. The germline V and J ends were trimmed by 4 bases and 6 bases, with 7 bases remaining between them. Germline V CDR1 and CDR2: LNHDA, SQIVND (reference sequence). There are 11 residues in the CDR3.

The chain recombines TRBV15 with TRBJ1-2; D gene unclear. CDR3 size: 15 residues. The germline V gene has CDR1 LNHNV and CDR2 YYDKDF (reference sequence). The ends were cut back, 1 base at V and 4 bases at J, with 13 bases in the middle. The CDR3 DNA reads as TGTGCCACCAGCAGAGGTGGCAGAGAGACCTATGGCTACACCTTC. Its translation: CATSRGGRETYGYTF. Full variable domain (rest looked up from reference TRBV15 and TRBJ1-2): DAMVIQNPRYQVTQFGKPVTLSCSQTLNHNVMYWYQQKSSQAPKLLFHYYDKDFNNEADTPDNFQSRRPNTSFCFLDIRSPGLGDTAMYLCATSRGGRETYGYTFGSGTRLTVV.

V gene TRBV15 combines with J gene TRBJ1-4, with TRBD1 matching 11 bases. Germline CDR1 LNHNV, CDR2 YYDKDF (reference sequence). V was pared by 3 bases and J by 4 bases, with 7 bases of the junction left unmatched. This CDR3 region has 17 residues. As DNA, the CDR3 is TGTGCCACCAGCAGTCCGGACAGGGGGCTTTTTAATGAAAAACTGTTTTTT. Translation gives CATSSPDRGLFNEKLFF.

Written as DNA, the CDR3 is TGTGCCAGCAGTTTACACAGGGGAGAAAACGAGCAGTACTTC. This sequence encodes CASSLHRGENEQYF. The chain uses TRBV6-5 and TRBJ2-7, with TRBD1 matching 7 bases. There are 14 residues in the CDR3. Trimming removed 4 bases from V and 5 bases from J; junction bases left unmatched: 8. Germline values: CDR1 MNHEY, CDR2 SVGAGI.

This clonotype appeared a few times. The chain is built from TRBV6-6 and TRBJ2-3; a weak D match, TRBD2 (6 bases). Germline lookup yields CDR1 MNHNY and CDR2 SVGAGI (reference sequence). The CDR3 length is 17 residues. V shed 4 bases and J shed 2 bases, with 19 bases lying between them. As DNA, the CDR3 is TGTGCCAGCAGTTTTGAGTTGGGACTGCCTGACACAGATACGCAGTATTTT. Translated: CASSFELGLPDTDTQYF.